The present TCR beta chain was sequenced within a study of CD8+ T cells in alopecia areata (dated by TCRdb to the late 2010s). Turning to the overall study: Treated patients were enrolled in an open-label pilot trial of oral tofacitinib at 5 to 10 mg twice daily for moderate-to-severe alopecia areata. immunoSEQ multiplex PCR using 35 Vbeta forward primers and 13 Jbeta reverse primers was used to amplify TCRbeta CDR3 regions. Scalp tissue and sorted CD4+ and CD8+ peripheral blood T cells from patchy and totalis/universalis alopecia areata patients and from healthy controls were covered by human TCRbeta sequencing. Biopsies were taken from tofacitinib-treated patients at baseline and at 4 and 24 weeks of treatment, and a later scalp biopsy was taken in several of the tofacitinib-treated patients. Patients stayed on tofacitinib for 6 to 18 months and then had 6 months of follow-up off drug so that delayed response and recurrence could be assessed. In both human patients and the C3H/HeJ mouse model, the study applied high-throughput TCRbeta sequencing to look at T cell clonal expansion in alopecia areata. Scalp clonality was compared among normal scalp (n=4), patchy alopecia areata scalp (n=8), and alopecia totalis/universalis scalp (n=8). The RNA source kit depended on sample type: the PAXgene miRNA kit for fixed scalp, the miRNeasy kit for PBMCs, and the RNeasy kit for mouse skin.

Per the publication, the time point label means: baseline before oral tofacitinib. Peripheral blood and lesional scalp punch biopsies were obtained from patients with alopecia areata. Human scalp biopsies were fixed immediately in PAXgene tissue containers. What the research found in general, with its limitations: Unlike mouse skin, which is dominated by gammadelta T cells, normal human skin has resident alphabeta T cells that are also sequenced, and this complicates analysis of the scalp TCR repertoire. Compared with mice, TCR sequences shared between patients were less clear, possibly partly because of HLA diversity across the patient population. Compared with normal scalp, lesional scalp, particularly in alopecia totalis/universalis, had higher clonality and more expanded CD8+ clones, which suggests antigenic drive.

This clone appeared a few times. The target of this receptor is not known. It has no much larger one-base neighbor in the sample; base qualities were not kept. Trimming costs V 0 bases and J 4 bases, and their ends lie 9 bases apart. The CDR3 runs 14 amino acids, cysteine and phenylalanine included. Here the CDR3 DNA is all that survives: 42 bases in frame from base 1. The germline V gene supplies CDR1 SGDLS and CDR2 YYNGEE. The library was generated by the immunoSEQ multiplex PCR assay. RNA was extracted from all samples and reverse transcribed into cDNA as template for TCR sequencing. SuperScript III was used to make first-strand cDNA, primed with a 2:1 mix of oligo-dT and random hexamers. A synthetic immune receptor repertoire was used to assess amplification bias, and residual bias was removed computationally. The paper's processing steps were these. Raw reads were preprocessed to remove errors, and CDR3 was defined by IMGT conventions from the conserved cysteine to phenylalanine. Clonality was calculated as 1 minus Shannon entropy normalized by log2 of the number of productive unique TCRs. CD4 or CD8 identity of scalp clones was inferred by cross-referencing scalp TCRbeta sequences with sorted blood CD4 and CD8 repertoires. The table was pulled from immuneACCESS by TCRdb, which kept in-frame rearrangements only. Such tables lose some clones; where checked, under half of the loss comes from unresolved V genes, and the rest has no known cause. Clone size and the V and J calls come from that table; the DNA yielded D and trimming. This sample has under 7,500 clones in its table, and roughly 70% of those were observed once. The leading ten clones occupy 20% to 25% of the sample.

Rearrangement joined TRBV9 to TRBJ2-3, with TRBD2 tentatively as D gene (5 bases match). The source was skin, collected at week 0. The receptor's source is a human donor with alopecia areata. This receptor has the CDR3 CASSVDASPDTQYF. The bases read TGTGCCAGCAGCGTAGATGCTAGCCCAGATACGCAGTATTTT.